A single T cell receptor beta chain is shown here with its context. Its antigen is undetermined. Sequencing was performed with immunoSEQ multiplex PCR; in TCRdb, only in-frame clones are kept and a portion is missing. The profile shows 90,000 or so clones, 85% of them singletons. These data are taken from a study of cytomegalovirus exposure and HLA in healthy donors. Study-wide context: In a later analysis, the roughly 130 validation repertoires were reported to have used the same platform as the roughly 600 first-cohort repertoires. Points from the study as a whole: Most TCRs appeared rarely, but some public TCRs recurred in many donors. With high specificity and sensitivity, the classifier reportedly diagnosed cytomegalovirus status.

Sequencing was carried out using PBMCs. This receptor was identified in a young man in good health and CMV-seropositive.

The CDR3, as DNA: TGTGCCAGCAGCCCCGGGTCTGATACGCAGTATTTT. This translates into CASSPGSDTQYF. The V call is TRBV7-9, the J call TRBJ2-3; D gene ambiguous. Germline V gives CDR1 SEHNR, CDR2 FQNEAQ (reference sequence). With 5 bases removed from V and 6 bases from J, the gap between germline ends came to 9 bases. CDR3 length equals 12 residues.